These T cell receptor beta chains were read from a single sample in a study of OX40 agonist ivuxolimab in advanced cancers. Produced via immunoSEQ multiplex PCR; TCRdb's table is partial and in-frame only. The data contain 37,000 or so clones, 82% of them singletons. Sequences were derived from CD4+ or CD8+ T cells sorted from blood, sampled in a trial of the OX40 agonist ivuxolimab. The receptor set was obtained from an adult with an advanced solid tumor such as melanoma, head and neck, liver or kidney cancer. CDR3s include the opening cysteine and the closing phenylalanine or tryptophan.

CDR3aa	len	v_gene
CASSLSTGYLSNSPLHF	17	TRBV13
CASSRTSGEQFF	12	TRBV7-2
CASRGAGLPYEQYF	14	TRBV27
CASSQDLSGELFF	13	TRBV14
CASSLAGSGEKLFF	14	TRBV7-9
CASSEAPRDRIQPQHF	16	TRBV6-1
CASSENTPRRDTQYF	15	TRBV10-1
CASSAVAGGSGELFF	15	TRBV5-1
CASSLQGYSNQPQHF	15	TRBV5-1
CASSLAFIGDTQYF	14	TRBV7-6
CASSIRRYSNQPQHF	15	TRBV5-6
CASSKGNRFDSGANVLTF	18	TRBV21-1
CASSLRRANTEAFF	14	TRBV7-9
CASSGTLNTEAFF	13	TRBV6-1
CASSPGGLSNEQFF	14	TRBV7-3
CASRPSNQPQHF	12	TRBV28
CASSERRVNQETQYF	15	TRBV6-1